The rows below give T cell receptor beta chains drawn from one sample of a study of control samples from healthy donors and cancer patients. Clones were sequenced by immunoSEQ multiplex PCR, and TCRdb holds only the in-frame ones, with some missing. The sample comprises approximately 90,000 clones, 85% to 90% of which are singletons, and approximately 2% rests with the top ten. The sequenced sample was blood. These receptor sequences come from a woman in her 40s in good health. Both conserved end residues are part of each CDR3. D genes are given only for firm matches. Rows give clone size only sometimes, using once, few, many, or a class for an expanded clone.

TRBJ1-1,TRBV10-2,14,NA,NA,CASSESTRNTEAFF,TGCGCCAGCAGTGAGTCGACCCGGAACACTGAAGCTTTCTTT
TRBJ1-1,TRBV6-5,15,NA,NA,CASRDRGAVGTEAFF,TGTGCCAGCAGAGACCGTGGGGCAGTGGGAACTGAAGCTTTCTTT
TRBJ1-2,TRBV2,13,NA,NA,CASSELGSWGYTF,TGTGCCAGCAGTGAATTGGGGTCGTGGGGCTACACCTTC
TRBJ2-3,TRBV13,16,NA,NA,CASSLASPGGGDTQYF,TGTGCCAGCAGCTTAGCGAGCCCGGGGGGCGGCGATACGCAGTATTTT
TRBJ2-7,TRBV4-1,17,once,TRBD1,CASSQVKSTGVPYEQYF,TGCGCCAGCAGCCAGGTAAAGTCGACAGGGGTTCCCTACGAGCAGTACTTC
TRBJ2-3,TRBV6-4,14,NA,TRBD1,CASRTGGATDTQYF,TGTGCCAGCAGGACAGGGGGTGCCACAGATACGCAGTATTTT
TRBJ2-1,TRBV7-2,15,NA,TRBD1,CASSLWDRSYNEQFF,TGTGCCAGCAGCCTCTGGGACAGATCCTACAATGAGCAGTTCTTC
TRBJ2-5,TRBV6-2/TRBV6-3,15,NA,TRBD1,CASSSGTGAGETQYF,TGTGCCAGCAGTTCCGGGACAGGGGCAGGGGAGACCCAGTACTTC
TRBJ2-5,TRBV7-2,16,NA,NA,CASSLGGLGFGETQYF,TGTGCCAGCAGCTTAGGGGGATTGGGGTTTGGTGAGACCCAGTACTTC
TRBJ1-5,TRBV7-2,15,NA,NA,CASSLVSGIRQPQHF,TGTGCCAGCAGCTTAGTATCAGGGATACGGCAGCCCCAGCATTTT
TRBJ2-2,TRBV6-6,15,NA,NA,CASSSGGRNTGELFF,TGTGCCAGCAGTTCTGGGGGGCGTAACACCGGGGAGCTGTTTTTT
TRBJ2-3,TRBV9,14,NA,NA,CASSPHGRGETQYF,TGTGCCAGCAGCCCCCACGGGCGAGGGGAAACGCAGTATTTT
TRBJ2-3,TRBV6-4,15,NA,TRBD2,CASSDGTSGTDTQYF,TGTGCCAGCAGTGACGGGACTAGCGGAACAGATACGCAGTATTTT
TRBJ2-2,TRBV7-2,14,once,TRBD1,CASSPGQGTGELFF,TGTGCCAGCAGCCCCGGACAGGGGACCGGGGAGCTGTTTTTT
TRBJ1-4,TRBV3-1/TRBV3-2,14,NA,NA,CASSPEYINEKLFF,TGTGCCAGCAGCCCCGAGTATATTAATGAAAAACTGTTTTTT
TRBJ1-1,TRBV13,15,NA,TRBD1,CASSPGTGSRAEAFF,TGTGCCAGCAGCCCTGGGACAGGGAGTAGGGCTGAAGCTTTCTTT
TRBJ2-3,TRBV6-4,15,NA,NA,CASSDSAGSTDTQYF,TGTGCCAGCAGTGACTCGGCGGGGAGCACAGATACGCAGTATTTT
TRBJ2-7,TRBV6-5,15,NA,NA,CASHTNQGMSYEQYF,TGTGCCAGCCATACAAATCAGGGGATGTCCTACGAGCAGTACTTC
TRBJ2-1,TRBV7-3,13,NA,NA,CASARDTYNEQFF,TGTGCCAGCGCCCGGGACACCTACAATGAGCAGTTCTTC
TRBJ2-3,TRBV6-5,15,NA,TRBD1,CASSYAAGGEDTQYF,TGTGCCAGCAGTTACGCGGCAGGGGGCGAAGATACGCAGTATTTT
TRBJ2-7,TRBV2,11,NA,NA,CASSEAYEQYF,TGTGCCAGCAGTGAAGCCTACGAGCAGTACTTC
TRBJ2-2,TRBV14,16,NA,TRBD2,CASSQNTGLATGELFF,TGTGCCAGCAGCCAGAATACGGGACTAGCGACCGGGGAGCTGTTTTTT
TRBJ1-5,TRBV19,16,NA,NA,CASSINPGQLNQPQHF,TGTGCCAGTAGTATAAACCCCGGACAGTTGAATCAGCCCCAGCATTTT
TRBJ2-1,TRBV7-3,15,NA,NA,CASSLKAVGIDEQFF,TGTGCCAGCAGCTTAAAGGCAGTAGGAATCGATGAGCAGTTCTTC
TRBJ2-1,TRBV7-2,18,once,TRBD2,CASSSWTSGGPRGNEQFF,TGTGCCAGCAGCTCCTGGACTAGCGGGGGCCCAAGGGGGAATGAGCAGTTCTTC
TRBJ2-2,TRBV6-5,14,NA,NA,CASGTFANTGELFF,TGTGCCAGCGGGACGTTCGCGAACACCGGGGAGCTGTTTTTT
TRBJ1-1,TRBV6-5,14,NA,TRBD1,CASSRPGQRTEAFF,TGTGCCAGCAGTCGTCCGGGACAGCGGACTGAAGCTTTCTTT
TRBJ2-2,TRBV4-1,15,NA,NA,CASSQGGQRTGELFF,TGCGCCAGCAGCCAAGGGGGCCAGAGGACCGGGGAGCTGTTTTTT
TRBJ1-1,TRBV4-3,14,NA,NA,CASSVGRQNTEAFF,TGCGCCAGCAGCGTCGGACGTCAGAACACTGAAGCTTTCTTT
TRBJ1-2,TRBV19,12,NA,TRBD1,CASWTGYSGYTF,TGTGCCAGTTGGACAGGGTATTCCGGCTACACCTTC
TRBJ1-1,TRBV7-8,16,NA,NA,CASSSRQAGAHTEAFF,TGTGCCAGCAGCTCCCGACAGGCCGGGGCCCACACTGAAGCTTTCTTT
TRBJ1-1,TRBV12-3/TRBV12-4,12,NA,TRBD1,CASSQGTAVAFF,TGTGCCAGCAGTCAAGGGACAGCTGTAGCTTTCTTT
TRBJ1-1,TRBV6-5,16,NA,NA,CASSYSGRIGDTEAFF,TGTGCCAGCAGTTACTCTGGGCGGATCGGTGACACTGAAGCTTTCTTT
TRBJ1-4,TRBV10-3,14,once,TRBD1,CAISDRGQGEKLFF,TGTGCCATCTCAGACAGGGGGCAAGGTGAAAAACTGTTTTTT
TRBJ2-7,TRBV11-3,15,NA,NA,CASSLGTPGTYEQYF,TGTGCCAGCAGCTTAGGGACACCGGGCACCTACGAGCAGTACTTC
TRBJ1-2,TRBV3-1/TRBV3-2,15,NA,TRBD1,CASSPRDRANYGYTF,TGTGCCAGCAGCCCAAGGGACAGAGCTAACTATGGCTACACCTTC
TRBJ2-5,TRBV24-1,15,NA,NA,CATSDPRQSQETQYF,TGTGCCACCAGTGACCCTAGACAGAGCCAAGAGACCCAGTACTTC
TRBJ2-3,TRBV24-1,17,NA,NA,CATSDTQGGGGTDTQYF,TGTGCCACCAGTGATACACAGGGAGGGGGGGGCACAGATACGCAGTATTTT
TRBJ1-1,TRBV6-1,13,once,NA,CASSEVRGTEAFF,TGTGCCAGCAGTGAAGTCCGGGGGACTGAAGCTTTCTTT
TRBJ2-3,TRBV29-1,14,NA,NA,CSVEGQGRPDTQYF,TGCAGCGTTGAAGGTCAGGGCAGGCCAGATACGCAGTATTTT
TRBJ2-7,TRBV2,13,NA,NA,CASRRAGRYEQYF,TGTGCCAGCAGAAGGGCAGGGAGGTACGAGCAGTACTTC
TRBJ2-7,TRBV6-2/TRBV6-3,12,NA,NA,CASSYRGYEQYF,TGTGCCAGCAGTTATCGAGGGTACGAGCAGTACTTC
TRBJ2-2,TRBV5-1,15,NA,NA,CASKLAWANTGELFF,TGCGCCAGCAAGCTAGCATGGGCGAACACCGGGGAGCTGTTTTTT
TRBJ2-7,TRBV30,14,once,TRBD1,CAWRGTGGFGEQYF,TGTGCCTGGAGGGGGACAGGGGGCTTTGGGGAGCAGTACTTC
TRBJ1-1,TRBV5-6,14,few,NA,CASRLGQVNTEAFF,TGTGCCAGCAGGTTGGGGCAGGTGAACACTGAAGCTTTCTTT
TRBJ2-7,TRBV11-2,15,few,NA,CASSPLTGRAYEQYF,TGTGCCAGCAGCCCCCTAACGGGCAGGGCCTACGAGCAGTACTTC
TRBJ1-4,TRBV5-1,16,NA,NA,CASSAGRTATNEKLFF,TGCGCCAGCAGCGCCGGGAGGACAGCAACTAATGAAAAACTGTTTTTT
TRBJ1-1,TRBV29-1,15,NA,NA,CSVEDRRLVNTEAFF,TGCAGCGTTGAAGATCGGCGCCTGGTGAACACTGAAGCTTTCTTT
TRBJ1-2,TRBV7-2,13,NA,NA,CASSLERQNGYTF,TGTGCCAGCAGCTTGGAACGACAGAATGGCTACACCTTC